The rows below give T cell receptor beta chains drawn from one sample of a study of CD8 T cells in ankylosing spondylitis. Each CDR3 protein is one row after TCRdb ran MiXCR on the 5' RACE reads. The repertoire holds 500,000 to 550,000 distinct CDR3 sequences, with more than 9.5% as singletons. What was sequenced was blood, either unsorted or a sorted T cell fraction (not recorded which). The receptors here all came from a male donor with ankylosing spondylitis. CDR3s include the opening cysteine and the closing phenylalanine or tryptophan. D genes are given only for firm matches. Size tells how often a clone was seen (once, few, many) or the class of an expanded clone, and some rows leave it out.

v_call	d_call	clone_size	j_call	cdr3_nt	cdr3_aa
TRBV7-2	TRBD2	many	TRBJ2-3	TGTGCCACCGGGACTAGTGGAGATACGCAGTATTTT	CATGTSGDTQYF
TRBV7-2	-	many	TRBJ1-3	TGTGCCAGCAGCTTTGTGAATTCTGGAAACACCATATATTTT	CASSFVNSGNTIYF
TRBV3-1	-	once	TRBJ1-5	TGTGCCAGCAGCCAAGAGCGGGCAGGGAGGGGGTTGAATCAGCCCCAGCATTTT	CASSQERAGRGLNQPQHF
TRBV7-8	TRBD1	-	TRBJ2-3	TGTGCCAGCAGCCTCGGACAGGCAGATACGCAGTATTTT	CASSLGQADTQYF
TRBV12-3/TRBV12-4	-	-	TRBJ2-3	TGTGCCAGCAGTAGTCCCGGGACTCCCACAGATACGCAGTATTTT	CASSSPGTPTDTQYF
TRBV7-2	-	few	TRBJ2-2	TGTGCCAGCAGCTTAATGGTAGCGAGTAACACCGGGGAGCTGTTTTTT	CASSLMVASNTGELFF
TRBV3-1	-	few	TRBJ1-3	TGTGCCAGCAGCCAAGGTGCGGGATTCTCTGGAAACACCATATATTTT	CASSQGAGFSGNTIYF
TRBV5-1	TRBD1	few	TRBJ1-1	TGCGCCAGCAGCTCTGGACAGGGAGGGGGCACTGAAGCTTTCTTT	CASSSGQGGGTEAFF
TRBV12-3/TRBV12-4	TRBD2	few	TRBJ2-5	TGTGCCAGCAGTTCATGGACTAGCGGGGGCCAAGAGACCCAGTACTTC	CASSSWTSGGQETQYF
TRBV6-5	-	-	TRBJ2-3	TGTGCCAGCAGTTATGGGGGAGAGTCGGATACGCAGTATTTT	CASSYGGESDTQYF
TRBV5-1	TRBD2	-	TRBJ2-3	TGCGCCAGCAGCCAAGAATGGGCTAGCGGGAGAGATACGCAGTATTTT	CASSQEWASGRDTQYF
TRBV4-2	-	-	TRBJ2-7	TGTGCCAGCAGCCAAGCCCAAAGGGGCGTCTACGAGCAGTACTTC	CASSQAQRGVYEQYF
TRBV5-1	-	few	TRBJ2-6	TGCGCCAGCAGCAAGCACAGGGCTGGGGCCAACGTCCTGACTTTC	CASSKHRAGANVLTF
TRBV4-2	-	-	TRBJ2-1	TGTGCCAGCAGCCAAGAGCCGTCAGGGTCGTCCTACAATGAGCAGTTCTTC	CASSQEPSGSSYNEQFF
TRBV7-8	TRBD2	-	TRBJ2-2	TGTGCCAGCAGCTTAAGTGGGACTAGCGGAGACGGGGAGCTGTTTTTT	CASSLSGTSGDGELFF
TRBV6-1	-	-	TRBJ2-1	TGTGCCAGCAGTGGTAGTGTAGTGGACTCCTACAATGAGCAGTTCTTC	CASSGSVVDSYNEQFF
TRBV10-3	TRBD2	-	TRBJ2-1	TGTGCCACCCTCGGTACTAGCGGGTTGTCCTACAATGAGCAGTTCTTC	CATLGTSGLSYNEQFF
TRBV27	-	-	TRBJ2-1	TGTGCCAGCAGTTTATTTGGGGGCTTAGAGCAGTTCTTC	CASSLFGGLEQFF
TRBV5-1	TRBD2	few	TRBJ2-1	TGCGCCAGCAGCTTGGGGGGGACTAGCGACTACAATGAGCAGTTCTTC	CASSLGGTSDYNEQFF
TRBV18	-	many	TRBJ2-7	TGTGCCAGCTCACCGGGCAGGTTCTACGAGCAGTACTTC	CASSPGRFYEQYF
TRBV7-2	TRBD2	few	TRBJ2-3	TGTGCCAGCAGCCCCCCTAGCGGGGTCACAGATACGCAGTATTTT	CASSPPSGVTDTQYF
TRBV29-1	-	few	TRBJ1-1	TGCAGCGTTGCACGGGACACTAACACTGAAGCTTTCTTT	CSVARDTNTEAFF
TRBV11-2	TRBD1	few	TRBJ1-2	TGTGCCAGCAGCACCCGGGACAGGGGTTCGTCTGGCTACACCTTC	CASSTRDRGSSGYTF
TRBV20-1	TRBD2	many	TRBJ2-3	TGCAGTGCCGTCTCTAGCGGGGGGACCACAGATACGCAGTATTTT	CSAVSSGGTTDTQYF
TRBV5-5	-	few	TRBJ1-2	TGTGCCAGCAGCTCGTTCCATTCCTATGGCTACACCTTC	CASSSFHSYGYTF
TRBV30	TRBD1	-	TRBJ2-1	TGTGCCTGGAGTGTTCGGGACAGGGGAGGGGTTGAGCAGTTCTTC	CAWSVRDRGGVEQFF
TRBV27	-	-	TRBJ1-1	TGTGCCAGCAGTGCCCCGGGTCGAACCGGGGGAACTGAAGCTTTCTTT	CASSAPGRTGGTEAFF
TRBV12-3/TRBV12-4	TRBD2	-	TRBJ2-1	TGTGCCAGCAGCTTGGGGACTAGCGGGGGCCTGGGGTTCTTC	CASSLGTSGGLGFF
TRBV5-1	TRBD1	many	TRBJ2-1	TGCGCCAGCAGCGTGGGACAGGGGCTATACAATGAGCAGTTCTTC	CASSVGQGLYNEQFF
TRBV10-2	-	-	TRBJ1-1	TGCGCCAGCAGTGAAATACAGAACACTGAAGCTTTCTTT	CASSEIQNTEAFF
TRBV27	TRBD1	-	TRBJ2-3	TGTGCCAGCAGATCCGGGACAGGTCTCACAGATACGCAGTATTTT	CASRSGTGLTDTQYF
TRBV7-2	-	many	TRBJ2-7	TGTGCCAGCAGGACCGGGATCTCGGCCGAGCAGTACTTC	CASRTGISAEQYF
TRBV3-1	TRBD2	few	TRBJ2-7	TGTGCCAGCAGCCAAGAGAGGCTAGCGGGGGGGTTGGAGCAGTACTTC	CASSQERLAGGLEQYF
TRBV5-1	-	few	TRBJ1-1	TGCGCCAGCAGTCCGGACCCCGGAGAAAACACTGAAGCTTTCTTT	CASSPDPGENTEAFF
TRBV5-1	TRBD1	once	TRBJ2-1	TGCGCCAGCAGCTCGGAACAGGGGTATTACAATGAGCAGTTCTTC	CASSSEQGYYNEQFF
TRBV29-1	TRBD1	few	TRBJ2-3	TGCAGCTACGGACAGGGCGGCACAGATACGCAGTATTTT	CSYGQGGTDTQYF
TRBV7-2	-	-	TRBJ2-5	TGTGCCAGCAGGCAGGGTCCTAGCGAGACCCAGTACTTC	CASRQGPSETQYF
TRBV20-1	-	few	TRBJ2-7	TGCAGTGCTAGTCCGCGTAGATCCTACGAGCAGTACTTC	CSASPRRSYEQYF
TRBV4-2	-	-	TRBJ1-1	TGTGCCAGCAGCCAAGAGGCGACATCTAACACTGAAGCTTTCTTT	CASSQEATSNTEAFF
TRBV5-1	TRBD1	few	TRBJ1-1	TGCGCCAGCAGCTCTGACGGACAGGGAAGGGGCACTGAAGCTTTCTTT	CASSSDGQGRGTEAFF
TRBV20-1	-	few	TRBJ2-5	TGCAGTGCTTTCCTGGCCCGGGAGACCCAGTACTTC	CSAFLARETQYF
TRBV7-2	TRBD2	-	TRBJ2-5	TGTGCCAGCAGCTTAGCAATAATAGCGGGAGAGACCCAGTACTTC	CASSLAIIAGETQYF
TRBV7-8	-	many	TRBJ2-3	TGTGCCAGCAGCTTACTCCAGTCGGCTACGCAGTATTTT	CASSLLQSATQYF
TRBV20-1	-	-	TRBJ2-7	TGCAGTGCTAGAGCTGACACCTACTACGAGCAGTACTTC	CSARADTYYEQYF
TRBV3-1	-	few	TRBJ1-3	TGTGCCAGCAGCCAAGGGGTTGGGGCTGGAAACACCATATATTTT	CASSQGVGAGNTIYF
TRBV6-5	-	few	TRBJ1-5	TGTGCCAGCAGTTCCGACGACAGGCCGCGCAATCAGCCCCAGCATTTT	CASSSDDRPRNQPQHF